The next 27 T cell receptor beta chains were all read from a single sample in a study of cytomegalovirus exposure and HLA in healthy donors. A multiplex PCR was run with 60 Vbeta primers and 13 Jbeta primers. Some clones are missing from TCRdb's copy, which holds only in-frame ones; the method was immunoSEQ multiplex PCR. The sample yields more than 130,000 clones, around 79% seen once. Sample: PBMCs. These TCRs come from a male donor in good health and CMV-seronegative.

This clone was observed a few times. The chain joins TRBV18 to TRBJ2-1; 11 bases map to TRBD2. The germline CDR1 and CDR2 sequences are KGHSH and LQKENI. The CDR3 runs to 14 residues. Unmatched junction bases numbered 5, after V lost 6 bases and J lost 7 bases. The CDR3 DNA reads TGTGCCAGCTCCCCGGGACTAGCGGAAAATGAGCAGTTCTTC. It yields the protein CASSPGLAENEQFF.

Only one count was recorded for this clone. This sequence joins TRBV5-4 and TRBJ2-7; TRBD2 matches 7 bases. With V trimmed by 9 bases and J by 2 bases, 11 bases remained unmatched. This CDR3 is 14 amino acids long. In germline, CDR1 is SGHNT, CDR2 YYREEE (reference sequence). CDR3 protein: CATSAASGTYEQYF. In nucleotides, the CDR3 is TGTGCCACCTCCGCTGCTAGCGGCACCTACGAGCAGTACTTC.

This clone appeared a few times. The chain joins TRBV6-5 to TRBJ2-6; D unresolved. From germline, CDR1 is MNHEY and CDR2 SVGAGI. CDR3 length: 15 amino acids. Trimming cost V 2 bases and J 0 bases, with 5 bases left between them. The CDR3 region is CASSYIDSGANVLTF. CDR3 in DNA: TGTGCCAGCAGTTACATAGACTCTGGGGCCAACGTCCTGACTTTC.

The chain combines TRBV5-4 with TRBJ1-2, with 8 positions matching TRBD1. The trim removed 1 base at V and 5 bases at J, leaving 10 bases unmatched. Germline CDR1 SGHNT, CDR2 YYREEE (reference sequence). The CDR3 spans 16 residues. The CDR3 loop reads CASSLQFQGADYGYTF. DNA for the CDR3: TGTGCCAGCAGCTTGCAATTTCAGGGGGCGGATTATGGCTACACCTTC. Supplemented by reference TRBV5-4 and TRBJ1-2, the full variable domain reads ETGVTQSPTHLIKTRGQQVTLRCSSQSGHNTVSWYQQALGQGPQFIFQYYREEENGRGNFPPRFSGLQFPNYSSELNVNALELDDSALYLCASSLQFQGADYGYTFGSGTRLTVV.

The chain employs TRBV18 and TRBJ1-1, with D possibly TRBD1 on 5 matching bases. This CDR3 contains 13 residues. Germline CDR1 KGHSH, CDR2 LQKENI. V was shortened by 4 bases and J by 6 bases, with 12 bases between the two germline ends. The CDR3 region is CASSQGLGAEAFF. CDR3 bases: TGTGCCAGCTCACAGGGGTTAGGGGCTGAAGCTTTCTTT.

This chain uses TRBV27 with TRBJ2-3; D uncertain. Germline values: CDR1 MNHEY, CDR2 SMNVEV (reference sequence). Trimming removed 5 bases from V and 2 bases from J, with 11 bases in between. The CDR3 totals 14 residues. The DNA for the CDR3 is TGTGCCAGCAGTCGCCTCGGTTCCACAGATACGCAGTATTTT. Translating it yields CASSRLGSTDTQYF.

This chain's CDR3 is CASSPTGPVSYEQYF. The CDR3 bases are TGTGCCAGCTCACCGACAGGCCCCGTCTCCTACGAGCAGTACTTC. The J gene is TRBJ2-7, the V gene TRBV18, with D possibly being TRBD1 (6 bases). With 3 bases removed from V and 0 bases from J, the gap between germline ends came to 12 bases. Germline V CDR1 and CDR2: KGHSH, LQKENI. This CDR3 spans 15 amino acids.

This chain connects TRBV27 to TRBJ2-7; 7 bases map to TRBD1. Germline CDR1 MNHEY, CDR2 SMNVEV (reference sequence). The CDR3 runs 14 residues. With V trimmed by 2 bases and J by 2 bases, 3 bases remained unmatched. Here the CDR3 DNA reads TGTGCCAGCAGTTTAGTACAGGGGCCCTACGAGCAGTACTTC. Encoded protein: CASSLVQGPYEQYF.

V and J are TRBV7-6 and TRBJ2-1; unclear D gene. Germline CDR1 SGHVS, CDR2 FNYEAQ. V lost 1 base and J lost 8, with 9 bases in between. The length of the CDR3 is 13 residues. The chain's CDR3 is CASSLVRLDEQFF. The CDR3 DNA reads as TGTGCCAGCAGCTTAGTCAGGTTGGATGAGCAGTTCTTC.

This clone was counted a single time. The V and J genes are TRBV4-2 and TRBJ2-7, with TRBD2 matching over 7 bases. Losses at the gene ends were 3 bases for V and 2 bases for J; bases not matched to a gene: 7. Germline V CDR1 and CDR2: LGHNA, YNFKEQ. The CDR3 is made up of 15 amino acids. The CDR3 loop reads CASSQGGSEAYEQYF. CDR3 nucleotides: TGTGCCAGCAGCCAGGGCGGGAGTGAGGCCTACGAGCAGTACTTC.

The chain has TRBV19 and TRBJ2-2; 7 nucleotides agree with TRBD2. Germline CDR1 reads LNHDA; CDR2 reads SQIVND (reference sequence). The CDR3 is 16 amino acids. V was clipped by 7 bases and J by 2 bases; unmatched bases: 10. The CDR3 sequence is CASNGRGLENTGELFF. The DNA of the CDR3 is TGTGCCAGTAATGGTCGTGGACTAGAAAACACCGGGGAGCTGTTTTTT.

The CDR3 bases are TGTGCCAGCAGTGAGGACAGGGGACTCGAGCAGTACTTC. Translating gives CASSEDRGLEQYF. J is TRBJ2-7 and V is TRBV6-1, with TRBD1 matching over 9 bases. The CDR3 is made up of 13 amino acids. Germline assignment: CDR1 MNHNS and CDR2 SASEGT. J gave up 6 bases and V 3 bases, and 3 bases lay outside the gene matches.

The rearrangement links TRBV5-1 to TRBJ2-3, with a tentative D call TRBD2 (5 bases). Deletions cut 2 bases from V and 0 bases from J, with 13 bases between. This CDR3 contains 16 residues. CDR1 and CDR2 (germline): SGHRS, YFSETQ. In DNA, the CDR3 is TGCGCCAGCAGCTTATATCCGGGAACAAGCACAGATACGCAGTATTTT. It yields the protein CASSLYPGTSTDTQYF.

The chain uses TRBV2 and TRBJ2-7; weak D call: TRBD2 (7 bases). CDR3 length: 16 residues. V was pared by 0 bases and J by 6 bases, with 18 bases between. Per germline, CDR1 SNHLY and CDR2 FYNNEI. In nucleotides, the CDR3 is TGTGCCAGCAGTGAAGCGGGGGGGGCTGTGTTGCGCGAGCAGTACTTC. Translating it yields CASSEAGGAVLREQYF.

The chain employs TRBV5-4 and TRBJ2-5; 12 bases match TRBD2. The CDR3 is 16 amino acids. V shed 0 bases, J shed 1 base, and the junction held 1 base outside the gene matches. Germline V gives CDR1 SGHNT, CDR2 YYREEE (reference sequence). CDR3 bases: TGTGCCAGCAGCTTGGGGACTAGCGGGGCCCAAGAGACCCAGTACTTC. This encodes CASSLGTSGAQETQYF.

The chain couples TRBV14 to TRBJ1-1; D is perhaps TRBD1 (5 bases). This CDR3 comprises 15 residues. V was trimmed by 4 bases and J by 10 bases, leaving 22 bases between them. CDR1 and CDR2 (germline): SGHDN, FVKESK. CDR3 DNA: TGTGCCAGCAGCCCGATTAGGGGTCCCAACCGTGGAGCTTTCTTT. This gives the protein CASSPIRGPNRGAFF.

In its sample, this clone was seen a few times. DNA of the CDR3: TGCAGCACCTCAGCAGGACAAAGCTATGGCTACACCTTC. Protein sequence: CSTSAGQSYGYTF. The chain links TRBV29-1 to TRBJ1-2; D might be TRBD1 (5 bases). The V end was cut by 8 bases, the J end by 4 bases, with 17 bases between. The germline CDR1 and CDR2 sequences are SQVTM and ANQGSEA. The CDR3 runs to 13 residues. Complete variable domain (other parts from reference TRBV29-1 and TRBJ1-2): SAVISQKPSRDICQRGTSLTIQCQVDSQVTMMFWYRQQPGQSLTLIATANQGSEATYESGFVIDKFPISRPNLTFSTLTVSNMSPEDSSIYLCSTSAGQSYGYTFGSGTRLTVV.

The chain combines TRBV7-6 with TRBJ2-5, with a weak D call TRBD1 (6 bases). The CDR3 loop spans 16 amino acids. Trimming left V 1 base short and J 0 bases short, with 12 bases between. CDR1 is SGHVS, CDR2 FNYEAQ, per germline. DNA for the CDR3: TGTGCCAGCAGCTTAGGATCGGACAGATACCAAGAGACCCAGTACTTC. Translated, it gives CASSLGSDRYQETQYF.

The rearrangement uses TRBV12-5 and TRBJ2-5; TRBD1 might be the D (6 bases). CDR3 length: 14 amino acids. Trimming pared 6 bases from V and 4 bases from J, leaving 15 bases between. Germline CDR1 and CDR2: LGHNT and FRNRAP. DNA of the CDR3: TGTGCTAGTGGCTTGAGCAGGGGCGGAGAGACCCAGTACTTC. Its translation: CASGLSRGGETQYF.

The chain carries TRBV7-8 and TRBJ1-1; TRBD1 is a possible D gene (6 bases). CDR3 size: 16 residues. Per germline, CDR1 SGHVS and CDR2 FQNEAQ. V shed 0 bases and J shed 3 bases, with 14 bases lying between them. The CDR3 DNA reads as TGTGCCAGCAGCTTAGCCTTAGTAGGGGGAGACACTGAAGCTTTCTTT. This translates into CASSLALVGGDTEAFF.

The chain links TRBV28 to TRBJ1-1; a possible D gene is TRBD1 (6 bases). Deletions cut 0 bases from V and 7 bases from J, with 6 bases between. CDR1 is MDHEN and CDR2 is SYDVKM in the germline V gene. This CDR3 comprises 12 residues. Written as DNA, the CDR3 is TGTGCCAGCAGTTTATGGGGACATGAAGCTTTCTTT. This gives the protein CASSLWGHEAFF.

The chain is built from TRBV30 and TRBJ1-6; D may be TRBD1 (5 bases). Germline V gene lookup returns CDR1 GTSNPN and CDR2 SVGIG (reference sequence). The CDR3 sequence is 14 residues long. The V gene lost 0 bases and the J gene lost 5 bases, with 8 bases spanning the gap. The CDR3 DNA reads as TGTGCCTGGAGTGTAGGCAGGGATAATTCACCCCTCCACTTT. As protein: CAWSVGRDNSPLHF.

This chain links TRBV5-1 with TRBJ1-4, with TRBD1 identical over 8 bases. The CDR3 has 15 amino acids. Germline CDR1 is SGHRS and CDR2 is YFSETQ. Losses at the gene ends were 3 bases for V and 1 base for J; bases not matched to a gene: 2. CDR3 DNA: TGCGCCAGCAGCTCGGACAGGGTAACTAATGAAAAACTGTTTTTT. It specifies CASSSDRVTNEKLFF.

The chain couples TRBV6-5 to TRBJ1-2; TRBD1 matches 8 bases. Trimming took 6 bases from V and 4 from J; bases not matched to a gene: 7. Germline CDR1 reads MNHEY; CDR2 reads SVGAGI. The length of the CDR3 is 14 residues. This CDR3 is CASSDRGLRYGYTF. The CDR3 region has the DNA TGTGCCAGCAGCGACAGGGGACTTCGCTATGGCTACACCTTC.

The chain recombines TRBV30 with TRBJ1-1; perhaps TRBD1 as D (6 bases). Germline-derived CDR1 and CDR2 are GTSNPN and SVGIG (reference sequence). Trimming cost V 4 bases and J 1 base, with 10 bases left between them. The CDR3 extends over 13 amino acids. In DNA form, the CDR3 reads TGTGCCTGGATGAGACAGGCGAACACTGAAGCTTTCTTT. Translating gives CAWMRQANTEAFF.

The chain links TRBV4-3 to TRBJ1-2; no firm D call. This CDR3 is built from 15 residues. V lost 0 bases to trimming and J lost 5 bases, with 13 bases between them. The germline CDR1 and CDR2 sequences are LGHNA and YSLEER. The CDR3 sequence is CASSQEPGDGYGYTF. The CDR3 DNA is TGCGCCAGCAGCCAAGAGCCGGGAGACGGTTATGGCTACACCTTC.

The chain recombines TRBV27 with TRBJ2-5, with 7 bases fitting TRBD2. V shed 3 bases and J 1 base; nucleotides not matched to a gene: 5. Germline CDR1 reads MNHEY; CDR2 reads SMNVEV (reference sequence). This CDR3 has 15 amino acids. The chain's CDR3 is CASSLVSGPQETQYF. The CDR3 DNA reads TGTGCCAGCAGTTTGGTTAGCGGGCCCCAAGAGACCCAGTACTTC.